A few counts support the clone carrying this TCR beta chain. Its antigen is still unknown. J was trimmed by 6 bases and V by 4 bases; bases with no gene match: 10. CDR1 is SGHRS, CDR2 YFSETQ, per germline. This CDR3 has 16 residues. The data were obtained in a study of T-cell reconstitution after alpha-beta-depleted transplantation in children. Study results and caveats: The origin of high day-60 TCRbeta diversity in some patients lay in surviving recipient T cells and thymic progenitors. Diversity and T-cell counts at one year after transplant derived mostly from new T cells. In patients about two months after transplant, alpha-beta T cells reportedly arose from several hundred expanded graft clones.

Construction of the TCRbeta library involved unique molecular identifiers. TCRdb recomputed calls from the PCR reads with MiXCR, one row per CDR3 protein. Among approximately 500,000 distinct CDR3 sequences, over 25% were seen once, and the ten largest hold around a third. The clonotype originates from a boy younger than two with Wiskott-Aldrich syndrome, due to receive a stem cell transplant. Sample: PBMCs, taken before TCRalphabeta/CD19-depleted stem cell transplant. The J gene is TRBJ2-3, the V gene TRBV5-1; 11 nucleotides line up with TRBD2. CDR3 region: CASSIGTSGRRDTQYF. In DNA form, the CDR3 reads TGCGCCAGCAGCATAGGGACTAGCGGACGGAGGGATACGCAGTATTTT.